These T cell receptor beta chains were read from a single sample in a study of cytomegalovirus exposure and HLA in healthy donors. Profiled with immunoSEQ multiplex PCR; TCRdb holds only in-frame clones, not every one. Here the sample spans 60,000 to 70,000 clones, over 90% being singletons. What was sequenced was PBMCs. The origin of the receptors is a man in his late teens or twenties in good health and CMV-seropositive. The CDR3 runs from the conserved cysteine through the conserved F or W. D genes are given only for firm matches. For some rows the clone size is stated as once, few or many, or as a class when expanded; others skip it.

cdr3_nt cdr3_aa d_call v_call clone_size j_call
TGTGCCAGCAGTGAAGGGCCCCTGGACAGCGGTGAAGAGACCCAGTACTTC CASSEGPLDSGEETQYF - TRBV2 - TRBJ2-5
TGTGCCAGCAGCCCACAGGGGCGGAATAACTATGGCTACACCTTC CASSPQGRNNYGYTF TRBD1 TRBV28 - TRBJ1-2
TGTGCCAGCAGCCTACAGGGGAGATACACCTTC CASSLQGRYTF TRBD1 TRBV28 - TRBJ1-2
TGTGCCTGGATAGCGGGCAATGAGCAGTTCTTC CAWIAGNEQFF TRBD2 TRBV30 - TRBJ2-1
TGTGCCAGTAGCCTCGGACAGGTTCGGGAGACCCAGTACTTC CASSLGQVRETQYF TRBD1 TRBV19 - TRBJ2-5
TGTGCCAGCAGTGGGACCGGGAGAAGTAAGTACTTC CASSGTGRSKYF - TRBV7-8 - TRBJ2-7
TGTGCCAGCAGTTCGGTGAGCTCTGGAAACACCATATATTTT CASSSVSSGNTIYF - TRBV28 - TRBJ1-3
TGTGCCTGGAGTATAACAGGGAGACATGGCTACACCTTC CAWSITGRHGYTF - TRBV30 - TRBJ1-2
TGTGCCAGCAGCGACCGGGACAGGGGGCATAATGAGCAGTTCTTC CASSDRDRGHNEQFF TRBD1 TRBV9 - TRBJ2-1
TGTGCCAGCAGCTTTTGGAGGGACACTGAAGCTTTCTTT CASSFWRDTEAFF - TRBV7-3 few TRBJ1-1
TGTGCCAGTAGTGTCGCGCGACAGGGACTGACCTACAATGAGCAGTTCTTC CASSVARQGLTYNEQFF - TRBV19 - TRBJ2-1
TGTGCCAGCTCCCAGTTTACGGAGGGGAGGGTCAACTATGGCTACACCTTC CASSQFTEGRVNYGYTF - TRBV5-6 - TRBJ1-2
TGCGCCAGCAGCTGGGGGACGGACCACGCAGGGGACTATGGCTACACCTTC CASSWGTDHAGDYGYTF - TRBV5-1 - TRBJ1-2
TGTGCTAGTGGGAAAAGTGGCTCGAACACTGAAGCTTTCTTT CASGKSGSNTEAFF - TRBV12-5 - TRBJ1-1
TGCGCCAGCAGCTTGGCCCCCGCGGGTGGCGACGAGCAGTACTTC CASSLAPAGGDEQYF - TRBV5-1 once TRBJ2-7
TGTGCCACCAGCAGAGAGACAGGGGTGGCTCAGCCCCAGCATTTT CATSRETGVAQPQHF TRBD1 TRBV15 - TRBJ1-5
TGTGCCAGCAGCCCTGAGGGGACGGGAGGAGATAATGAGCAGTTCTTC CASSPEGTGGDNEQFF TRBD2 TRBV7-3 - TRBJ2-1
TGTGCCTGGAGTGTAACCGGAGTGGAGCAGTTCTTC CAWSVTGVEQFF - TRBV30 - TRBJ2-1
TGTGCCAGCAGCCTGGGGCGCGTGGAGAGGCGCGAGCAGTACTTC CASSLGRVERREQYF - TRBV7-9 once TRBJ2-7
TGTGCCAGCTCACCAAATCAGGGGATCATGAACACTGAAGCTTTCTTT CASSPNQGIMNTEAFF - TRBV18 once TRBJ1-1
TGCGCCAGCAGCTTGGGGGAACTAGCGGGAGGGCAAGAGACCCAGTACTTC CASSLGELAGGQETQYF TRBD2 TRBV5-1 - TRBJ2-5
TGTGCCAGTCGGGGACTAGCGGGTTACAATGAGCAGTTCTTC CASRGLAGYNEQFF TRBD2 TRBV27 - TRBJ2-1
TGCGCCAGCAGCTTGGGCCCTAGCGGGAACTACGAGCAGTACTTC CASSLGPSGNYEQYF TRBD2 TRBV5-1 - TRBJ2-7
TGTGCCAGCAGCTTAAAACAGGGGGGAAACACCATATATTTT CASSLKQGGNTIYF TRBD1 TRBV11-2 - TRBJ1-3
TGTGCCAGCAGTTTATTACCCAGGGGGCGCATCGTCGACAATGAGCAGTTCTTC CASSLLPRGRIVDNEQFF TRBD1 TRBV27 - TRBJ2-1
TGCAGCGTTGAAGCCACTAGGAGTATCGGTAATTTTGAGACCCAGTACTTC CSVEATRSIGNFETQYF - TRBV29-1 - TRBJ2-5
TGTGCCTGGAGTAGACGACAGGGGGCTTACGGAAGCACTGAAGCTTTCTTT CAWSRRQGAYGSTEAFF TRBD1 TRBV30 - TRBJ1-1
TGTGCCAGCAGCGCCACGGGAGAGCAGTACTTC CASSATGEQYF - TRBV9 - TRBJ2-7
TGTGCCAGCAGTTACGGGGTGGGGCCGAGCTCCTACGAGCAGTACTTC CASSYGVGPSSYEQYF - TRBV6-5 - TRBJ2-7
TGTGCCTGGAGTGTACAAAGGGGATCCACTGAAGCTTTCTTT CAWSVQRGSTEAFF - TRBV30 - TRBJ1-1
TGTGCCAGCAGCTTCCGATCGGACACTGAAGCTTTCTTT CASSFRSDTEAFF - TRBV7-8 - TRBJ1-1
TGTGCCAGCAGAGAGACTAGGGCTAGCACAGATACGCAGTATTTT CASRETRASTDTQYF - TRBV27 - TRBJ2-3
TGTGCCAGCAGACAGGGGTACGAGCAGTACTTC CASRQGYEQYF TRBD1 TRBV27 - TRBJ2-7
TGTGCCAGCAGCTTGAGTAAGGCAGGCAGACCCTACGAGCAGTACTTC CASSLSKAGRPYEQYF - TRBV7-9 - TRBJ2-7
TGTGCCAGCAGTCCCGGGACTAGCGACCCAGCTGAGCAGTTCTTC CASSPGTSDPAEQFF TRBD2 TRBV6-1 once TRBJ2-1
TGCGCCAGCAGCCCTACGGGACTAGCGGAATACGAGCAGTACTTC CASSPTGLAEYEQYF TRBD2 TRBV4-1 - TRBJ2-7
TGCGCCAGCAGCTTGGGAGACTTGTACCAAGAGACCCAGTACTTC CASSLGDLYQETQYF - TRBV5-1 - TRBJ2-5
TGTGCCAGCAGTCCTTTAGCGGGAGGGAAAGATACGCAGTATTTT CASSPLAGGKDTQYF TRBD2 TRBV6-1 - TRBJ2-3
TGTGCCAGTAGCCCGACAGGGGTGGAGGAGACCCAGTACTTC CASSPTGVEETQYF TRBD1 TRBV19 - TRBJ2-5
TGTGCCAGCGGTGGGACAGACAATCAGCCCCAGCATTTT CASGGTDNQPQHF TRBD1 TRBV6-5 - TRBJ1-5
TGCGCCAGCAGCTTGCGCGCGGGAAGCACAGATACGCAGTATTTT CASSLRAGSTDTQYF - TRBV5-1 - TRBJ2-3
TGTGCCAGTAGTCGACAAGGGGCAAATGAAGCTTTCTTT CASSRQGANEAFF - TRBV19 once TRBJ1-1
TGTGCCAGCAGCTTAGTGGGCCGCTCCTACAATGAGCAGTTCTTC CASSLVGRSYNEQFF - TRBV13 - TRBJ2-1
TGTGCCAGCAGCATACGATTGCCGGGGGTAGTCCCAGATACGCAGTATTTT CASSIRLPGVVPDTQYF - TRBV11-2 - TRBJ2-3
TGTGCCAGCAGCGGCGGACAGGGTAGGACCGGGGAGCTGTTTTTT CASSGGQGRTGELFF TRBD1 TRBV2 - TRBJ2-2
TGTGCCAGCAGTGAACTCCCAGGGGGCACAGATACGCAGTATTTT CASSELPGGTDTQYF - TRBV25-1 - TRBJ2-3
TGTGCCAGTAGGAAAGACACGTTCTACGAGCAGTACTTC CASRKDTFYEQYF - TRBV19 - TRBJ2-7
TGTGCCAGCAGCTTAAGGGAGGGGGATACGCAGTATTTT CASSLREGDTQYF TRBD2 TRBV7-3 - TRBJ2-3
TGTGCCAGCAGCCTAGAGGGTCAGGGGGCATGGGGCACTGAAGCTTTCTTT CASSLEGQGAWGTEAFF TRBD1 TRBV7-2 - TRBJ1-1
TGTGCCAGCAGCTTCGGGGTAGAAGGCGGGGAGCTGTTTTTT CASSFGVEGGELFF - TRBV5-8 once TRBJ2-2
TGTGCCAGTAGTCACCCCCGTGGGCAGAACAATGAGCAGTTCTTC CASSHPRGQNNEQFF - TRBV19 - TRBJ2-1
TGCAGCGTTGAAGCCCTCGGGGGGGCGTGG CSVEALGGAW - TRBV29-1 - TRBJ1-1
TGTGCCTCAAAACCGGGATCGCAAGAGACCCAGTACTTC CASKPGSQETQYF - TRBV6-4 once TRBJ2-5
TGTGCCAGCACACCGATTAGCGGGTTCTCAGGGGAGACCCAGTACTTC CASTPISGFSGETQYF TRBD2 TRBV7-6 - TRBJ2-5
TGTGCCAGCAGCGAAGGACTAGCGGGAGTATATGAGCAGTTCTTC CASSEGLAGVYEQFF TRBD2 TRBV9 - TRBJ2-1
TGTGCCAGCAGTTGGGGGACAGGGAATCAGCCCCAGCATTTT CASSWGTGNQPQHF TRBD1 TRBV6-6 once TRBJ1-5
TGCAGTGCTTGGAGTGGCTACACCTTC CSAWSGYTF - TRBV20-1 once TRBJ1-2
TGTGCCAGCCTGGCACGAGGATGGAAAGAGACCCAGTACTTC CASLARGWKETQYF - TRBV7-8 once TRBJ2-5
TGTGCCAGCAGTGAACAACAGGGGGGAGGGGGTCAGCCCCAGCATTTT CASSEQQGGGGQPQHF TRBD1 TRBV6-1 - TRBJ1-5